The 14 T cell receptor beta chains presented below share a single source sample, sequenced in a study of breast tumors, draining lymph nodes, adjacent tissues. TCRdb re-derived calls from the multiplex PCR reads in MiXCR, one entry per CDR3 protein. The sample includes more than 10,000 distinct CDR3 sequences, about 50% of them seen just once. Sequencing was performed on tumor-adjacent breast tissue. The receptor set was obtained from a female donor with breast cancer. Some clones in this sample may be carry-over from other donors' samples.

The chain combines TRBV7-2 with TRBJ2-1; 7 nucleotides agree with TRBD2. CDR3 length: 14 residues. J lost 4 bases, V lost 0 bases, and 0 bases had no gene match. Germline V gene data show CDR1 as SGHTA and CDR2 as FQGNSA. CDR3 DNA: TGTGCCAGCAGCTTAGCGGGGGGGTACAATGAGCAGTTCTTC. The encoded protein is CASSLAGGYNEQFF.

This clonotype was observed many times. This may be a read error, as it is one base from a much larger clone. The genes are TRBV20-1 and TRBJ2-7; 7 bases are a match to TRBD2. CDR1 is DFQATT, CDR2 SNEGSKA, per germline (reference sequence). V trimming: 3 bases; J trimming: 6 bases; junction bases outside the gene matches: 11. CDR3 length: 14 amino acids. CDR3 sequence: CSARRIGGGTEQYF. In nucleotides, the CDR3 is TGCAGTGCTAGGAGAATTGGGGGGGGGACCGAGCAGTACTTC.

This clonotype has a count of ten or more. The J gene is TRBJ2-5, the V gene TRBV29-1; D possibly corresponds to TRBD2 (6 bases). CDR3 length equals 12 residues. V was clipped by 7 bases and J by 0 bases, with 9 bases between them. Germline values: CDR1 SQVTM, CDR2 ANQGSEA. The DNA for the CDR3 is TGCAGCGGACGACTAGACCAAGAGACCCAGTACTTC. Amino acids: CSGRLDQETQYF.

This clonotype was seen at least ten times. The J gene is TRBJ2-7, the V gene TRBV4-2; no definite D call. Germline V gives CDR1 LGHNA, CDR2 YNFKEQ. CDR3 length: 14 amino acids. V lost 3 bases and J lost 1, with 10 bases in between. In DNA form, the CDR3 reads TGTGCCAGCAGCCATGACACGAAGTCCTACGAGCAGTACGTC. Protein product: CASSHDTKSYEQYV.

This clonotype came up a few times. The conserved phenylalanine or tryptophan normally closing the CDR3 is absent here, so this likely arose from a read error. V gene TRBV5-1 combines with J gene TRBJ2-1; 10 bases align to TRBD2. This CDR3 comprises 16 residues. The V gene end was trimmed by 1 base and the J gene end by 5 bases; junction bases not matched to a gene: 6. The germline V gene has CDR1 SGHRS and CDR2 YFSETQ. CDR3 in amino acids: CASSLPRTSGNNEQFV. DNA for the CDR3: TGCGCCAGCAGCTTGCCCCGGACTAGCGGAAACAATGAGCAGTTCGTC.

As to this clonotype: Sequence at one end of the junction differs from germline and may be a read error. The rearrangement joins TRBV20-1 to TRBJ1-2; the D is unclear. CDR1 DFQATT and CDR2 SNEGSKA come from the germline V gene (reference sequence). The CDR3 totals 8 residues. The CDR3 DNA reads TGCAGTGCCAATGGCTACACCTTT. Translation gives CSANGYTF.

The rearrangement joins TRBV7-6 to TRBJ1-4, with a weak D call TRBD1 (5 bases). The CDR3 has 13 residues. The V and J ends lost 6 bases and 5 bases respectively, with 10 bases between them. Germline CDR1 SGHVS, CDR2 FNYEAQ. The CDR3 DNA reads TGTGCCAGCAGGTCGGGGGTAAATGAAAAACTGTTTTTT. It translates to CASRSGVNEKLFF.

CDR3 DNA: TGTGCCAGCAGCTTAGGTACCTACGAGCAGTACTTC. It specifies CASSLGTYEQYF. This chain uses TRBV7-2 with TRBJ2-7, with D unclear. Germline loops: CDR1 SGHTA, CDR2 FQGNSA. V was trimmed by 1 base and J by 2 bases, leaving 3 bases between them. There are 12 residues in the CDR3.

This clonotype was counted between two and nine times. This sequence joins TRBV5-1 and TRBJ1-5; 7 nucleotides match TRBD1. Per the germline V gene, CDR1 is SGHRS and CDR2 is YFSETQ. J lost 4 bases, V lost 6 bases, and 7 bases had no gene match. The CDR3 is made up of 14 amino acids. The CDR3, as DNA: TGCGCCAGCACTTCCGGGACAGTTAATCAGCCCCAGCATTTT. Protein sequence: CASTSGTVNQPQHF.

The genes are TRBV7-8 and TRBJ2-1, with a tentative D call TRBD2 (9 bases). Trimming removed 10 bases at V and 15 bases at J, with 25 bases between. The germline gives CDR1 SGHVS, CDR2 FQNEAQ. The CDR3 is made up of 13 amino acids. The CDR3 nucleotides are TGTGCCACAGGGGGCGTTGGCGGGAGGGCCTGGTTCTTC. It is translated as CATGGVGGRAWFF.

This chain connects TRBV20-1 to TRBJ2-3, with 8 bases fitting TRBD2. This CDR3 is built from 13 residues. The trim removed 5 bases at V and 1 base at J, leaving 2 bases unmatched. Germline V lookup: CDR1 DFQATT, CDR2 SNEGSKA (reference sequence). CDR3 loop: CSAELAGTDTQYF. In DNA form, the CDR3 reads TGCAGTGCTGAACTAGCGGGCACAGATACGCAGTATTTT.

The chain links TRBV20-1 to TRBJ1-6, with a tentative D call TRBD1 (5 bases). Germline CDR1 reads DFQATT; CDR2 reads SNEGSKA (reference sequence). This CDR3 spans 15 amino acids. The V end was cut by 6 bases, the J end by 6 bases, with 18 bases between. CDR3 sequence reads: CSAPPDGGGNSPLHF. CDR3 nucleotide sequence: TGCAGTGCCCCCCCCGACGGGGGAGGTAATTCACCCCTCCACTTT.

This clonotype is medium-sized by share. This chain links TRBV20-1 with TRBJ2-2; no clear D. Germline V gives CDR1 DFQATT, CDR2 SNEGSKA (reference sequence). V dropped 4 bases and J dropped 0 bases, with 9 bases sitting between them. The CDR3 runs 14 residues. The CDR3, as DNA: TGCAGTGCTAAGACTTTCGCGAACACCGGGGAGCTGTTTTTT. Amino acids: CSAKTFANTGELFF.

DNA for the CDR3: TGTGCCACCAGTGTGACAGGGGGCGGCTACACCTTC. Protein product: CATSVTGGGYTF. The gene calls are TRBV24-1 and TRBJ1-2, with 10 bases fitting TRBD1. This CDR3 has 12 residues. CDR1 and CDR2 from the germline V gene are KGHDR and SFDVKD. Unmatched junction bases numbered 1, after V lost 5 bases and J lost 8 bases.